This TCR beta chain originates from a study of naive and memory T cell subsets (dated by TCRdb to 2016 to 2017). Turning to the overall study: In the figure summarizing the skin biopsy and whole blood samples, some 10 blood donors, 7 tuberculin skin test biopsies and 3 saline control biopsies were reported. Usually PCR2 was run as a SYBR Green qPCR and stopped at a set threshold, although low-input samples could use end-point PCR (about 6 cycles) instead.

This clonotype has a count of ten or more. The clone's antigen remains unknown. Within one base of it there is no much larger clone, and no base qualities were kept. The V and J ends are trimmed by 0 bases and 4 bases, leaving 7 bases between them. Reading from cysteine to phenylalanine, the CDR3 counts 13 amino acids. Here the CDR3 DNA is all that survives: 39 bases in frame from base 1. From the germline V gene (reference sequence), CDR1 is DFQATT and CDR2 is SNEGSKA. The library was made by 5' RACE. TCR RNA was reverse transcribed with SuperScript IV using alpha and beta constant region primers for the blood and skin samples. The ligated cDNA was amplified in four rounds of PCR with nested alpha and beta constant region primers together with the SP2 primer. An oligonucleotide carrying the Illumina SP2 primer and a UMI was ligated to the 3' end of the cDNA by means of T4 RNA ligase 1. The 12-nucleotide UMI was composed of two random hexamers separated by an eight-base spacer, which was included to prevent hairpin formation. From the second PCR onward, TCR alpha and beta chain libraries were processed separately and dual indexed for multiplexing. After pooling, the indexed libraries were analyzed by capillary electrophoresis and sequenced on either an Illumina MiSeq or NextSeq. PhiX DNA at roughly 4.5-7.5% was added to the libraries to raise base diversity and improve cluster recognition. In the source study's methods: Demultiplexor extracted UMIs from read 2, combined them with read 1 TCR sequence, and split reads by sample indices. V and J genes and V-J junctions were identified by Decombinator, which gave every TCR a five-part identifier that included V and J deletions. Collapsinator used UMIs to correct sequencing errors and PCR amplification heterogeneity, yielding UMI-based abundance per TCR. CDR3Translator turned identifiers into nucleotide sequence, translated that sequence into amino acids, and pulled out CDR3 regions based on terminal motifs. Error-corrected alpha and beta TCR counts from blood and skin were compared after normalization to input RNA amount. TCRdb reanalyzed the raw reads on its own, using fastp at Q25 for trimming and MiXCR for clone calling, and kept in-frame beta chains. Every entry covers one CDR3 protein and lists the most common genes and DNA from its rows. The V and J calls here are based on TCRdb, not the publication. Within this sample are tens of thousands of distinct CDR3 sequences, with around 3.9% of them counted one time only. The ten biggest clones cover less than 9% of the sample.

For whole blood analysis, 2.5 ml of peripheral blood was drawn from adult healthy volunteers into Tempus tubes, and RNA was extracted according to the manufacturer's instructions. The study described a robust, sensitive protocol for amplifying, sequencing and analyzing TCRs, using 3' ligation of a UMI-containing oligonucleotide to TCR cDNA. Total RNA was used without cell sorting and was treated with RQ1 DNase before reverse transcription, with a target input of roughly 1 to 1000 ng. Libraries were prepared from skin biopsies and whole blood to test how robust the pipeline was in samples where T cells are a minority population. The full study reports these points: The RNA-based method was acknowledged as potentially sensitive to TCR transcript changes with T cell activation and differentiation.

The TCR sequence derives from a male donor in good health. Recombination connected TRBV20-1 to TRBJ1-5; confidence is insufficient to name the D gene. The CDR3 is CSAREGGNQPQHF. At the DNA level, the sequence is TGCAGTGCTAGAGAGGGAGGGAATCAGCCCCAGCATTTT.